Below are 15 T cell receptor beta chains sequenced from a single sample in a study of blood T cell repertoires in COVID-19. Generated by immunoSEQ multiplex PCR, the TCRdb table keeps only in-frame clones and is missing some. The sample consists of about 140,000 clones, approximately 85% of them appearing once. Sequencing was carried out using peripheral blood. Receptors were obtained from a man in his fifties or sixties with acute or convalescent COVID-19.

The table lists this clone with a few counts. The chain carries TRBV3-1 (or the pseudogene TRBV3-2) and TRBJ1-6; possibly TRBD1 for D (5 bases). CDR1 LGHDT and CDR2 YNNKEL come from the germline V gene (reference sequence). This CDR3 spans 16 amino acids. Trimming cost V 0 bases and J 7 bases, with 13 bases left between them. The CDR3 nucleotides read TGTGCCAGCAGCCAAGAAGGTAAGGGGTGGAATTCACCCCTCCACTTT. This sequence encodes CASSQEGKGWNSPLHF.

The chain employs TRBV7-2 and TRBJ1-2, with TRBD1 identical over 8 bases. The CDR3 has 14 amino acids. Germline values: CDR1 SGHTA, CDR2 FQGNSA. V was clipped by 3 bases and J by 8 bases; unmatched bases: 8. In DNA form, the CDR3 reads TGTGCCAGCAGCTTTGGGCAGGGGGCTCAGGGCTACACCTTC. The encoded protein is CASSFGQGAQGYTF.

J is TRBJ2-7 and V is TRBV5-1, with D maybe TRBD2 (5 bases). Deletions cut 4 bases from V and 0 bases from J, with 11 bases between. From germline, CDR1 is SGHRS and CDR2 YFSETQ. This CDR3 has 14 residues. The CDR3 region is CASSPRGISYEQYF. For the CDR3, the DNA is TGCGCCAGCAGCCCCCGGGGTATCTCCTACGAGCAGTACTTC.

J is TRBJ2-7 and V is TRBV12-3 or TRBV12-4; TRBD1 aligns across 8 bases. This CDR3 comprises 13 residues. J was trimmed by 3 bases and V by 6 bases; bases with no gene match: 4. Written as DNA, the CDR3 is TGTGCCAGCAGGCCTACAGGGGGCTACGAGCAGTACTTC. Amino acid sequence: CASRPTGGYEQYF.

This clone turned up a few times. This sample also contains other DNA sequences that code for the same CDR3. The rearrangement uses TRBV6-5 and TRBJ2-7; 10 positions agree with TRBD1. After removal of 5 bases from V and 2 bases from J, the junction contained 3 bases not matched to a gene. The CDR3 has 14 residues. The germline CDR1 and CDR2 sequences are MNHEY and SVGAGI. CDR3 protein: CASSPGQGTYEQYF. CDR3 sequence (DNA): TGTGCCAGCAGTCCGGGACAGGGGACCTACGAGCAGTACTTC.

This rearrangement joins TRBV27 to TRBJ1-5; a possible D gene is TRBD1 (6 bases). CDR3 length: 14 amino acids. The germline V gene has CDR1 MNHEY and CDR2 SMNVEV (reference sequence). V was shortened by 8 bases and J by 6 bases, with 17 bases between the two germline ends. CDR3 bases: TGTGCCAGCGGGATCAGGGGTGAGGGTCAGCCCCAGCATTTT. It translates to CASGIRGEGQPQHF.

The genes are TRBV7-6 and TRBJ2-1; TRBD2 aligns across 14 bases. The germline V gene has CDR1 SGHVS and CDR2 FNYEAQ. J lost 8 bases, V lost 1 base, and 19 bases had no gene match. The CDR3 covers 21 residues. The CDR3, as DNA: TGTGCCAGCAGCTTAGTGGGACTAGCGGGAGAAACCCCTTTGAGAGGATATGAGCAGTTCTTC. This codes for CASSLVGLAGETPLRGYEQFF.

The chain uses TRBV7-9 and TRBJ1-1; D is undetermined. The ends were cut back, 1 base at V and 8 bases at J, with 5 bases in the middle. Germline lookup yields CDR1 SEHNR and CDR2 FQNEAQ (reference sequence). The CDR3 consists of 11 residues. The CDR3: CASSLGEEAFF. The DNA for the CDR3 is TGTGCCAGCAGCTTAGGGGAGGAAGCTTTCTTT.

V usage is TRBV28 and J usage is TRBJ1-2; D is possibly TRBD1 (5 bases). Trimming shortened V by 5 bases and J by 4 bases, and 14 bases separated the two germline ends. Germline CDR1 MDHEN, CDR2 SYDVKM. This CDR3 is 14 amino acids long. CDR3 region: CASSPVTVLYGYTF. Written as DNA, the CDR3 is TGTGCCAGCAGTCCCGTGACAGTTCTCTATGGCTACACCTTC.

The V gene is TRBV25-1, the J gene TRBJ1-2; 9 nucleotides line up with TRBD1. V lost 1 base and J lost 3; bases outside the gene matches: 6. Germline CDR1 reads MGHDK; CDR2 reads SYGVNS. The CDR3 contains 16 residues. The CDR3 region is CASSEFGTGSHYGYTF. CDR3 DNA: TGTGCCAGCAGTGAATTTGGGACAGGGAGTCACTATGGCTACACCTTC.

This sequence joins TRBV10-3 and TRBJ2-7; possible D gene TRBD1, 5 bases. This CDR3 region has 13 residues. Deletions cut 4 bases from V and 3 bases from J, with 10 bases between. Germline V lookup: CDR1 ENHRY, CDR2 SYGVKD. This chain's CDR3 is CAISGIGDYEQYF. The CDR3, as DNA: TGTGCCATCAGTGGGATAGGGGACTACGAGCAGTACTTC.

The J gene is TRBJ2-7, the V gene TRBV3-1 (or the pseudogene TRBV3-2); 8 nucleotides agree with TRBD2. With V trimmed by 0 bases and J by 6 bases, 10 bases remained unmatched. Germline CDR1 reads LGHDT; CDR2 reads YNNKEL (reference sequence). The length of the CDR3 is 16 residues. In DNA form, the CDR3 reads TGTGCCAGCAGCCAAGATCCCCCGGGACTAGGAACCGAGCAGTACTTC. It codes for CASSQDPPGLGTEQYF.

The genes are TRBV2 and TRBJ1-1, with D uncertain. Germline CDR1 and CDR2: SNHLY and FYNNEI. V lost 1 base and J 3 bases, leaving 6 bases between the germline ends. This CDR3 region has 13 residues. CDR3 protein: CASSEGGDTEAFF. In nucleotides, the CDR3 is TGTGCCAGCAGTGAAGGGGGAGACACTGAAGCTTTCTTT.

CDR3 sequence: CASSAGGRTDTQYF. CDR3 in DNA: TGTGCCAGCAGCGCCGGTGGGCGCACAGATACGCAGTATTTT. The chain employs TRBV7-3 and TRBJ2-3; D unresolved. The CDR3 covers 14 residues. The germline CDR1 and CDR2 sequences are SGHTA and FQGTGA. Trimming stripped 5 bases from V and 1 base from J, with 10 bases between.

The rearrangement links TRBV6-5 to TRBJ1-1; TRBD1 agrees at 7 bases. Germline V lookup: CDR1 MNHEY, CDR2 SVGAGI. V gave up 5 bases and J gave up 4 bases; unmatched junction bases: 4. This CDR3 has 13 residues. CDR3: CASSLTGATEAFF. In nucleotides, the CDR3 is TGTGCCAGCAGTCTAACAGGGGCCACTGAAGCTTTCTTT.